Shown below are 28 T cell receptor beta chains from a single sample sequenced in a study of CD8 T cells in Susac syndrome (dated by TCRdb to the late 2010s). Libraries were built with the immunoSEQ multiplex PCR assay. RNA was extracted using the RNeasy kit, and about 0.5 to 1 ug of the RNA was reverse transcribed with random hexamers. TCRdb ran its own pipeline on the public reads, namely fastp trimming at Q25 and MiXCR clone calling, and kept in-frame beta chains. Rows are unified per CDR3 protein, each entry keeping the most common DNA and genes. This sample holds 85,000 to 95,000 distinct CDR3 sequences; roughly 94% were observed only once. The ten most abundant clones make up about 0.3% of the sample. The source material was CD4+ T cells from PBMCs. Receptors were obtained from a human donor with Susac syndrome.

The chain uses TRBV12-3 or TRBV12-4 and TRBJ2-2; possible D gene TRBD1, 6 bases. V lost 6 bases and J lost 3, with 17 bases in between. There are 16 residues in the CDR3. Written as DNA, the CDR3 is TGTGCCAGCAGCCCTTATCTGACAGGACACACCGGGGAGCTGTTTTTT. It specifies CASSPYLTGHTGELFF.

V usage is TRBV12-3 or TRBV12-4 and J usage is TRBJ1-1; 8 bases agree with TRBD1. V lost 6 bases to trimming and J lost 5 bases; unmatched junction nucleotides: 11. The CDR3 runs to 15 residues. The CDR3, as DNA: TGTGCCAGCAGCATTGAGGACAGGGTGGGGACTGAAGCTTTCTTT. Protein sequence: CASSIEDRVGTEAFF.

J is TRBJ1-6 and V is TRBV20-1, with a possible D match to TRBD1 (5 bases). V lost 3 bases and J 0 bases, leaving 9 bases between the germline ends. Germline loops: CDR1 DFQATT, CDR2 SNEGSKA (reference sequence). The CDR3 runs to 15 residues. This chain's CDR3 is CSASAGSSYNSPLHF. For the CDR3, the DNA is TGCAGTGCTAGCGCAGGGAGCTCCTATAATTCACCCCTCCACTTT.

The CDR3 here is CASSSVNTEAFF. CDR3 in DNA: TGTGCCAGCAGCTCGGTGAACACTGAAGCTTTCTTT. This chain joins TRBV5-4 and TRBJ1-1, with D unclear. Trimming left V 3 bases short and J 0 bases short, with 3 bases between. The V gene's germline CDR1 is SGHNT and CDR2 YYREEE (reference sequence). This CDR3 is built from 12 residues.

This clonotype is a singleton in its sample. J is TRBJ2-5 and V is TRBV6-5; D gene unclear. CDR1 is MNHEY, CDR2 SVGAGI, per germline. The length of the CDR3 is 15 residues. Trimming took 2 bases from V and 7 from J, leaving 17 bases between them. The CDR3 is CASSYPEPGSRTQYF. The CDR3 coding sequence is TGTGCCAGCAGTTACCCAGAACCCGGTTCTCGGACCCAGTACTTC.

The rearrangement uses TRBV5-6 and TRBJ2-3; TRBD2 is a possible D gene (5 bases). V was shortened by 2 bases and J by 2 bases, with 15 bases between the two germline ends. Per the germline V gene, CDR1 is SGHDT and CDR2 is YYEEEE. The CDR3 runs 16 residues. The DNA of the CDR3 is TGTGCCAGCAGCTTACGACTACTCCGCGACACAGATACGCAGTATTTT. As protein: CASSLRLLRDTDTQYF.

The V and J genes are TRBV7-2 and TRBJ2-1; TRBD2 matches 8 bases. In germline, CDR1 is SGHTA, CDR2 FQGNSA. V shed 5 bases, J shed 9 bases, and the junction held 9 bases outside the gene matches. The CDR3 contains 14 residues. The CDR3 DNA reads TGTGCCAGCAGCGTTACTAGCGGCAGCCTTGAGCAGTTCTTC. This encodes CASSVTSGSLEQFF. Using reference TRBV7-2 and TRBJ2-1 for the parts outside the CDR3, the full variable domain is GAGVSQSPSNKVTEKGKDVELRCDPISGHTALYWYRQSLGQGLEFLIYFQGNSAPDKSGLPSDRFSAERTGGSVSTLTIQRTQQEDSAVYLCASSVTSGSLEQFFGPGTRLTVL.

The chain uses TRBV6-5 and TRBJ2-7, with TRBD2 matching 7 bases. Germline loops: CDR1 MNHEY, CDR2 SVGAGI. Losses at the gene ends were 0 bases for V and 2 bases for J; bases not matched to a gene: 7. This CDR3 contains 16 residues. This CDR3 is CASSYSTLAAPYEQYF. CDR3 nucleotide sequence: TGTGCCAGCAGTTACTCGACTCTAGCGGCACCCTACGAGCAGTACTTC.

A single count supports this clonotype. The chain carries TRBV3-1 and TRBJ2-1; 9 positions match TRBD2. The germline V gene has CDR1 LGHDT and CDR2 YNNKEL (reference sequence). The CDR3 covers 16 residues. The V segment lost 7 bases and the J segment 4 bases; nucleotides outside the gene matches: 11. The CDR3, as DNA: TGTGCCAGCACCGACCGAACTAGCGGGTATTACAATGAGCAGTTCTTC. Encoded protein: CASTDRTSGYYNEQFF.

The genes are TRBV30 and TRBJ1-4; TRBD1 agrees at 7 bases. Germline V gene data show CDR1 as GTSNPN and CDR2 as SVGIG (reference sequence). After removal of 0 bases from V and 1 base from J, the junction contained 8 bases not matched to a gene. The CDR3 is 17 residues long. The CDR3 DNA follows: TGTGCCTGGAGTGTACAGGGGCTCCCACTAACTAATGAAAAACTGTTTTTT. It encodes CAWSVQGLPLTNEKLFF.

In DNA, the CDR3 is TGTGCCAGCGGCCTCGGGGCGCCAAGCTCTGGGGCCAACGTCCTGACTTTC. Its protein product is CASGLGAPSSGANVLTF. The chain joins TRBV5-6 to TRBJ2-6; D is perhaps TRBD1 or TRBD2 (5 bases each). This CDR3 contains 17 residues. Germline values: CDR1 SGHDT, CDR2 YYEEEE. Trimming removed 7 bases at V and 0 bases at J, with 17 bases between.

V gene TRBV12-3 or TRBV12-4 combines with J gene TRBJ1-2; no clear D gene. Trimming left V 6 bases short and J 6 bases short, with 14 bases between. There are 13 residues in the CDR3. The CDR3 loop is CASSLGRPDGYTF. The CDR3, as DNA: TGTGCCAGCAGCCTTGGACGGCCGGATGGCTACACCTTC.

This sequence joins TRBV18 and TRBJ1-1; no clear D gene. The V end was cut by 0 bases, the J end by 5 bases, with 10 bases between. Per germline, CDR1 KGHSH and CDR2 LQKENI. The CDR3 consists of 14 residues. The CDR3 loop reads CASSPPVFPTEAFF. DNA of the CDR3: TGTGCCAGCTCACCACCGGTTTTCCCAACTGAAGCTTTCTTT.

The chain is built from TRBV7-9 and TRBJ1-2; D not certain. Germline V CDR1 and CDR2: SEHNR, FQNEAQ (reference sequence). V lost 1 base and J 6 bases, leaving 12 bases between the germline ends. This CDR3 is 14 amino acids long. CDR3 sequence (DNA): TGTGCCAGCAGCTTAGTAGTCGGGTCGAATGGCTACACCTTC. Protein: CASSLVVGSNGYTF. Drawing the rest from reference TRBV7-9 and TRBJ1-2, the complete variable domain is DTGVSQNPRHKITKRGQNVTFRCDPISEHNRLYWYRQTLGQGPEFLTYFQNEAQLEKSRLLSDRFSAERPKGSFSTLEIQRTEQGDSAMYLCASSLVVGSNGYTFGSGTRLTVV.

This clonotype appeared a single time. The rearrangement uses TRBV9 and TRBJ2-1; the match to TRBD2 covers 9 bases. Losses at the gene ends were 0 bases for V and 1 base for J; bases not matched to a gene: 5. The CDR3 loop spans 17 amino acids. Germline values: CDR1 SGDLS, CDR2 YYNGEE. CDR3 nucleotides: TGTGCCAGCAGCGTAGCGGCGGGGGGGCTATCCTACAATGAGCAGTTCTTC. This translates into CASSVAAGGLSYNEQFF.

J is TRBJ2-3 and V is TRBV5-1; no firm D call. Trimming cost V 0 bases and J 0 bases, with 8 bases left between them. Germline V CDR1 and CDR2: SGHRS, YFSETQ. The CDR3 sequence is 15 residues long. In DNA, the CDR3 is TGCGCCAGCAGCTTGGCCGTAGTCAGCACAGATACGCAGTATTTT. Protein product: CASSLAVVSTDTQYF.

The chain uses TRBV5-6 and TRBJ2-5; weak D call: TRBD1 (5 bases). The V end was cut by 4 bases, the J end by 5 bases, with 12 bases between. This CDR3 comprises 13 residues. Germline V gene sequence: CDR1 SGHDT, CDR2 YYEEEE. CDR3: CASSRTAGETQYF. DNA for the CDR3: TGTGCCAGCAGCCGGACGGCAGGGGAGACCCAGTACTTC.

J is TRBJ1-1 and V is TRBV29-1; 7 bases map to TRBD1. The CDR3 has 13 residues. Looked up from germline, CDR1 is SQVTM and CDR2 is ANQGSEA. The junction had 5 bases not matched to a gene; V was cut back by 5 bases and J by 2 bases. The CDR3 DNA reads TGCAGCGTTTCTAGGGGGCCTAACACTGAAGCTTTCTTT. It specifies CSVSRGPNTEAFF.

This chain uses TRBV20-1 with TRBJ1-2, with D perhaps matching TRBD1 (6 bases). This CDR3 region has 13 residues. The germline gives CDR1 DFQATT, CDR2 SNEGSKA (reference sequence). The V end lost 6 bases, the J end lost 0 bases, and 11 bases lay between the germline ends. CDR3 nucleotide sequence: TGCAGTGCCGGACAGCATTCTAACTATGGCTACACCTTC. As protein: CSAGQHSNYGYTF.

The J gene is TRBJ2-2, the V gene TRBV20-1, with 10 bases matching TRBD1. The J segment lost 13 bases and the V segment lost 6 bases, leaving 5 bases of the junction unmatched. Germline V CDR1 and CDR2: DFQATT, SNEGSKA (reference sequence). The CDR3 runs to 11 residues. CDR3 in DNA: TGCAGTGCGGGGGGACAGGGGAGGCTGTTTTTT. This sequence encodes CSAGGQGRLFF.

The chain employs TRBV11-3 and TRBJ2-1; D is uncertain. With 0 bases removed from V and 4 bases from J, the gap between germline ends came to 4 bases. Germline V gene sequence: CDR1 SGHNT, CDR2 YENEEA. The CDR3 contains 13 residues. The CDR3: CASSLERYNEQFF. DNA for the CDR3: TGTGCCAGCAGCTTAGAGAGATACAATGAGCAGTTCTTC.

The V gene is TRBV7-8, the J gene TRBJ1-5, with D tentatively TRBD1 (6 bases). Germline V gene lookup returns CDR1 SGHVS and CDR2 FQNEAQ. The CDR3 has 15 residues. Deletions cut 5 bases from V and 2 bases from J, with 13 bases between. The CDR3 spells CASSPLAGGNQPQHF. The CDR3 DNA follows: TGTGCCAGCAGCCCCCTTGCAGGGGGCAATCAGCCCCAGCATTTT.

J is TRBJ2-6 and V is TRBV4-2; D possibly matches TRBD1 or TRBD2 (6 bases each). This CDR3 is built from 19 residues. Germline CDR1 LGHNA, CDR2 YNFKEQ. V was cut by 6 bases and J by 0 bases, with 21 bases left in between. The chain's CDR3 is CASRPHTGATSSGANVLTF. The CDR3 DNA reads TGTGCCAGCAGACCCCATACGGGGGCTACGTCCTCTGGGGCCAACGTCCTGACTTTC.

The V call is TRBV30, the J call TRBJ2-4; no reliable D call. The CDR3 is 15 residues long. The V gene lost 0 bases and the J gene lost 0 bases, with 9 bases spanning the gap. Germline-derived CDR1 and CDR2 are GTSNPN and SVGIG (reference sequence). As DNA, the CDR3 is TGTGCCTGGAGTGTACCAGGTATAGCCAAAAACATTCAGTACTTC. This gives the protein CAWSVPGIAKNIQYF.

The genes are TRBV6-2 or TRBV6-3 and TRBJ1-2; TRBD1 agrees at 9 bases. CDR1 and CDR2 (germline): MNHEY, SVGEGT. The V segment lost 6 bases and the J segment 5 bases; nucleotides outside the gene matches: 13. The CDR3 has 16 residues. The CDR3 spells CASSGLRDRELYGYTF. The DNA for the CDR3 is TGTGCCAGCAGCGGCCTCCGGGACAGGGAGTTATATGGCTACACCTTC.

J is TRBJ1-2 and V is TRBV12-3 or TRBV12-4; TRBD1 might be the D (5 bases). The CDR3 extends over 15 amino acids. Trimming took 2 bases from V and 4 from J, leaving 14 bases between them. The DNA of the CDR3 is TGTGCCAGCAGTTTACGACAGACTTCCTTCTATGGCTACACCTTC. Translation: CASSLRQTSFYGYTF.

V gene TRBV28 combines with J gene TRBJ1-2; 7 nucleotides align to TRBD1. This CDR3 is 14 amino acids long. Germline V gene lookup returns CDR1 MDHEN and CDR2 SYDVKM. J lost 4 bases, V lost 8 bases, and 10 bases had no gene match. The CDR3 DNA reads TGTGCCAGCGGGCTCACAGGGGAAGGCTATGGCTACACCTTC. Amino acids: CASGLTGEGYGYTF.

V and J are TRBV9 and TRBJ2-7, with 8 bases aligning to TRBD1. The CDR3 extends over 15 amino acids. Looked up from germline, CDR1 is SGDLS and CDR2 is YYNGEE. V trimming: 2 bases; J trimming: 2 bases; junction bases outside the gene matches: 6. This CDR3 is CASSVRQGFAYEQYF. Written as DNA, the CDR3 is TGTGCCAGCAGCGTCAGACAGGGGTTCGCCTACGAGCAGTACTTC. The whole variable domain, filled in from reference TRBV9 and TRBJ2-7, reads DSGVTQTPKHLITATGQRVTLRCSPRSGDLSVYWYQQSLDQGLQFLIQYYNGEERAKGNILERFSAQQFPDLHSELNLSSLELGDSALYFCASSVRQGFAYEQYFGPGTRLTVT.